The 4 T cell receptor beta chains given below trace back to one sample, sequenced in a study of pediatric ulcerative colitis. Only in-frame clones appear in the TCRdb table, and some are missing; sequencing was by immunoSEQ multiplex PCR. The sample includes more than 45,000 clones, over 80% of them seen just once. Sequencing was carried out using blood. Source of these receptors: a boy younger than 18 who was a control in a study of pediatric ulcerative colitis.

The chain combines TRBV30 with TRBJ1-2; 8 positions match TRBD1. From germline, CDR1 is GTSNPN and CDR2 SVGIG (reference sequence). V lost 2 bases to trimming and J lost 2 bases; unmatched junction nucleotides: 1. The CDR3 runs to 13 residues. The CDR3 here is CAWSRDRNYGYTF. Written as DNA, the CDR3 is TGTGCCTGGAGTAGGGACAGGAACTATGGCTACACCTTC. The full variable domain, its missing parts supplied by reference TRBV30 and TRBJ1-2, is SQTIHQWPATLVQPVGSPLSLECTVEGTSNPNLYWYRQAAGRGLQLLFYSVGIGQISSEVPQNLSASRPQDRQFILSSKKLLLSDSGFYLCAWSRDRNYGYTFGSGTRLTVV.

The chain employs TRBV6-5 and TRBJ2-7; the match to TRBD1 covers 9 bases. Trimming cost V 5 bases and J 6 bases; bases outside gene matches: 8. The CDR3 is 14 residues long. CDR1 is MNHEY and CDR2 is SVGAGI in the germline V gene. In DNA form, the CDR3 reads TGTGCCAGCAGTAAAAGACAGGGGGTTGTCGAGCAGTACTTC. This gives the protein CASSKRQGVVEQYF.

The chain employs TRBV21-1 and TRBJ1-2; the table's D call of TRBD1 was not tested on the DNA. TRBV21-1 is a known pseudogene. CDR3 length: 16 residues. As DNA, the CDR3 is TGTGCCAGCAGCAAAGTACAGGATCGAACTAACTATGGCTACACCTTC. Translated: CASSKVQDRTNYGYTF.

This sequence joins TRBV6-4 and TRBJ2-3; D is tentatively TRBD1 or TRBD2 (6 bases each). The CDR3 is made up of 15 amino acids. Germline CDR1 MRHNA, CDR2 SNTAGT. Deletions cut 3 bases from V and 2 bases from J, with 12 bases between. This CDR3 is CASSEGGSITDTQYF. The CDR3 coding sequence is TGTGCCAGCAGTGAGGGGGGCTCAATCACAGATACGCAGTATTTT.